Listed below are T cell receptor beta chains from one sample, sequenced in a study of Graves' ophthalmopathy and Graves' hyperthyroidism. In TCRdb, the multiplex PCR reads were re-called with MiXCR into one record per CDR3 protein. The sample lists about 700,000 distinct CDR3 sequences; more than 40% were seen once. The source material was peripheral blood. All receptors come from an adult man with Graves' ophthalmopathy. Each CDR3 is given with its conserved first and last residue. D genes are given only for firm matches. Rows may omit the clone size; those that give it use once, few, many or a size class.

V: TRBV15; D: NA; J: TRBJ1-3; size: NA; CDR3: CATSSLALKGLAGNTIYF; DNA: TGTGCCACCAGCAGTTTAGCGCTAAAGGGACTAGCTGGAAACACCATATATTTT
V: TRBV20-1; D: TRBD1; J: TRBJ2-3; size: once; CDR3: CSAQDRGSTDTQYF; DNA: TGCAGTGCTCAAGACAGGGGATCCACAGATACGCAGTATTTT
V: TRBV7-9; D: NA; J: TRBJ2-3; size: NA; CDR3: CASLVADTQYF; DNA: TGTGCCAGCCTAGTGGCAGATACGCAGTATTTT
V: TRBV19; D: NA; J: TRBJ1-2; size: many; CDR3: CATRWRNGVYGYTF; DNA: TGTGCCACCCGCTGGCGGAATGGGGTCTATGGCTACACCTTC
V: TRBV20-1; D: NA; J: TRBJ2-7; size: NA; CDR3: CSAYNPTSAGPSYEQYF; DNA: TGCAGTGCTTATAACCCCACCTCGGCGGGACCCTCCTACGAGCAGTACTTC
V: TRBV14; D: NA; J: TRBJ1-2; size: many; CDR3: CASSQGLGWYGYTF; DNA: TGTGCCAGCAGCCAAGGGCTAGGGTGGTATGGCTACACCTTC
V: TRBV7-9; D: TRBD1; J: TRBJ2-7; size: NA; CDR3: CASSRQGVTYEQYF; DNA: TGTGCCAGCAGCCGACAGGGAGTGACCTACGAGCAGTACTTC
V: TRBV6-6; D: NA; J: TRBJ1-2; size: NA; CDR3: CASIGGAGGYTF; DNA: TGTGCCAGCATTGGGGGCGCCGGGGGCTACACCTTC
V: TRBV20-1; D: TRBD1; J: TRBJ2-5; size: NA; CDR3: CSARGQGWGETQYF; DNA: TGCAGTGCTAGAGGACAGGGCTGGGGAGAGACCCAGTACTTC
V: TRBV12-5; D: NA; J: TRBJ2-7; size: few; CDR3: CASGLGAYEQYF; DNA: TGTGCTAGTGGTTTGGGTGCCTACGAGCAGTACTTC
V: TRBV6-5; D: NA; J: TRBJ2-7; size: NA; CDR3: CASSYLWGDEQYF; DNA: TGTGCCAGCAGTTATTTATGGGGGGACGAGCAGTACTTC
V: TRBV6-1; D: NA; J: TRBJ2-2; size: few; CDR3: CASRWTVTNTGELFF; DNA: TGTGCCAGCAGGTGGACCGTCACGAACACCGGGGAGCTGTTTTTT
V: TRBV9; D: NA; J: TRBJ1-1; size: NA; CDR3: CASSEEAVNTEAFF; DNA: TGTGCCAGCAGCGAGGAGGCGGTGAACACTGAAGCTTTCTTT
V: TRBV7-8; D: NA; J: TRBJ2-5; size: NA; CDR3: CASSPHSLSQETQYF; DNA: TGTGCCAGCAGCCCCCACTCTCTATCCCAAGAGACCCAGTACTTC
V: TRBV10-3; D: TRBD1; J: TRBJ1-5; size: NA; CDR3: CAISGGTAYEHF; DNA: TGTGCCATCAGTGGGGGGACAGCCTACGAGCATTTT
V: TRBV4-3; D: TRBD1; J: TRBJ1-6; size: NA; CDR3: CASSQEITGVGNSPLHF; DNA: TGCGCCAGCAGCCAAGAGATAACAGGGGTTGGCAATTCACCCCTCCACTTT